The clone carrying this TCR beta chain was seen once. The junction does not match germline at one end; this may be a read error. The method was immunoSEQ multiplex PCR; TCRdb's version includes in-frame clones alone and lacks a portion of them. This sample has over 110,000 clones; roughly nine tenths occur once, and the top ten carry 9.3%. This sample is part of a study of T cell responses to AZD1222 COVID-19 vaccine. This CDR3 region has 10 residues. Germline V gene data show CDR1 as SEHNR and CDR2 as FQNEAQ (reference sequence). This TCR was sampled from an adult who received the AZD1222 COVID-19 vaccine. Sequencing was performed on peripheral blood, taken 28 days after the second AZD1222 dose. The chain carries TRBV7-9 and TRBJ1-2; perhaps TRBD1 as D (6 bases). CDR3 nucleotide sequence: TGTGCCACCATGGAAGGGGGGGCCGCCTTC. Translating gives CATMEGGAAF.